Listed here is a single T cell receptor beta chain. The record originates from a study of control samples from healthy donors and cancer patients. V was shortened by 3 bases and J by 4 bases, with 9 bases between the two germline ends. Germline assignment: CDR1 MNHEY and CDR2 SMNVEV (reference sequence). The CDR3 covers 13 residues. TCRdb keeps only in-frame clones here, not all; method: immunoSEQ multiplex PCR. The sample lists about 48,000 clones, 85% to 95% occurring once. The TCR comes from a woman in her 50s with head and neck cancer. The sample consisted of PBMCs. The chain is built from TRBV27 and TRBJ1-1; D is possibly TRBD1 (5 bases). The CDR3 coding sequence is TGTGCCAGCAGTTTGGGGGGAGGCACTGAAGCTTTCTTT. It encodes CASSLGGGTEAFF.